Below are 26 T cell receptor beta chains sequenced from a single sample in a study of T-cell memory formation after mild COVID-19. In TCRdb, the 5' RACE reads were re-called with MiXCR into one record per CDR3 protein. In the table there are roughly 400,000 distinct CDR3 sequences, 20% to 25% of which are singletons. Sequences were obtained from PBMCs or a T cell subset sorted from them (not recorded which). Receptors were obtained from an adult woman who had mild COVID-19 (a few samples of this study predate the infection). Cell type and time point are not known.

This clonotype has just a few counts. The J gene is TRBJ2-2, the V gene TRBV7-2; TRBD1 might be the D (5 bases). From germline, CDR1 is SGHTA and CDR2 FQGNSA. Trimming cost V 6 bases and J 1 base, with 9 bases left between them. This CDR3 is 14 amino acids long. In nucleotides, the CDR3 is TGTGCCAGCAGGGACACGGGGAACACCGGGGAGCTGTTTTTT. Its translation: CASRDTGNTGELFF.

V and J are TRBV7-2 and TRBJ2-5, with 7 bases lining up with TRBD2. The trim removed 5 bases at V and 4 bases at J, leaving 7 bases unmatched. Germline assignment: CDR1 SGHTA and CDR2 FQGNSA. The CDR3 totals 14 residues. CDR3 in amino acids: CASSLQRGRETQYF. CDR3 coding DNA: TGTGCCAGCAGCCTCCAGCGGGGTAGAGAGACCCAGTACTTC.

The chain carries TRBV20-1 and TRBJ1-1; a weak D match, TRBD1 (5 bases). V was cut by 2 bases and J by 5 bases, with 18 bases left in between. Germline CDR1 DFQATT, CDR2 SNEGSKA (reference sequence). CDR3 length equals 15 residues. This CDR3 reads CSARSRDLRKTEAFF. DNA of the CDR3: TGCAGTGCTAGATCGCGGGACCTGAGGAAAACTGAAGCTTTCTTT.

This clonotype was observed many times. V is TRBV27 and J is TRBJ2-1, with 11 bases lining up with TRBD2. Germline CDR1 is MNHEY and CDR2 is SMNVEV (reference sequence). J gave up 0 bases and V 3 bases, and 1 base lay outside the gene matches. This CDR3 spans 16 amino acids. The CDR3 nucleotides read TGTGCCAGCAGTTTTACTAGCGGGAGCTCCTACAATGAGCAGTTCTTC. This translates into CASSFTSGSSYNEQFF.

Comment on this clonotype: Sequence at one end of the junction differs from germline and may be a read error. This chain links TRBV7-2 with TRBJ2-5, with unresolved D. The CDR3 totals 13 residues. The germline gives CDR1 SGHTA, CDR2 FQGNSA. This CDR3 reads CASSLNSREAQYF. The CDR3 DNA follows: TGTGCCAGCAGCTTAAATTCAAGAGAGGCCCAGTACTTC.

The chain recombines TRBV7-2 with TRBJ2-1, with 14 nucleotides matching TRBD2. The CDR3 length is 15 residues. V lost 3 bases and J lost 9; bases outside the gene matches: 4. Germline assignment: CDR1 SGHTA and CDR2 FQGNSA. The CDR3 sequence is CASSLGLAGAAEQFF. CDR3 nucleotides: TGTGCCAGCAGCTTGGGACTAGCGGGAGCCGCTGAGCAGTTCTTC.

This clonotype was detected a few times. The DNA for the CDR3 is TGTGCCAGCGATGAGAAGGGTTACGAGCAGTACTTC. This gives the protein CASDEKGYEQYF. The rearrangement uses TRBV7-9 and TRBJ2-7; D is unresolved. V was clipped by 8 bases and J by 4 bases, with 12 bases between them. This CDR3 has 12 residues. CDR1 and CDR2 from the germline V gene are SEHNR and FQNEAQ (reference sequence).

This clonotype has only a few counts. The rearrangement joins TRBV5-1 to TRBJ2-5, with 8 bases fitting TRBD2. J gave up 1 base and V 0 bases, and 5 bases lay outside the gene matches. Per the germline V gene, CDR1 is SGHRS and CDR2 is YFSETQ. The CDR3 is made up of 16 amino acids. Here the CDR3 DNA reads TGCGCCAGCAGCTTGGCCGGGGGGGGCATCCAAGAGACCCAGTACTTC. It specifies CASSLAGGGIQETQYF.

This clonotype was detected a few times. The rearrangement uses TRBV4-1 and TRBJ2-2, with TRBD2 as a possible D gene (7 bases). The length of the CDR3 is 16 residues. Germline V lookup: CDR1 MGHRA, CDR2 YSYEKL. V lost 6 bases, J lost 1 base, and 15 bases lay in between. Here the CDR3 reads CASRLGGAENTGELFF. The CDR3 region has the DNA TGCGCCAGCAGGTTAGGGGGGGCAGAGAACACCGGGGAGCTGTTTTTT.

This clonotype was counted at least ten times. The gene calls are TRBV5-6 and TRBJ1-5, with TRBD1 as a possible D gene (5 bases). Germline V CDR1 and CDR2: SGHDT, YYEEEE. This CDR3 region has 17 residues. Between the trimmed V and J ends, which lost 4 bases and 0 bases, there was a span of 17 bases. This CDR3 is CASSNGRGLNSNQPQHF. The CDR3 nucleotides read TGTGCCAGCAGCAATGGACGGGGCTTGAATAGCAATCAGCCCCAGCATTTT. The full variable domain, rest sourced from reference TRBV5-6 and TRBJ1-5, is DAGVTQSPTHLIKTRGQQVTLRCSPKSGHDTVSWYQQALGQGPQFIFQYYEEEERQRGNFPDRFSGHQFPNYSSELNVNALLLGDSALYLCASSNGRGLNSNQPQHFGDGTRLSIL.

The rearrangement uses TRBV10-3 and TRBJ1-1; D call uncertain. Germline loops: CDR1 ENHRY, CDR2 SYGVKD. CDR3 size: 14 residues. V lost 0 bases and J 7 bases, leaving 12 bases between the germline ends. The CDR3 nucleotides are TGTGCCATCAGTGAGTCCGATACGACGGATGAAGCTTTCTTT. Residues: CAISESDTTDEAFF.

This clonotype came up a few times. The V call is TRBV5-1, the J call TRBJ2-3, with D maybe TRBD2 (6 bases). V shed 4 bases and J shed 0 bases, with 15 bases lying between them. The CDR3 is 16 amino acids. The germline V gene encodes CDR1 SGHRS and CDR2 YFSETQ. CDR3 protein: CASSQEGGASTDTQYF. The CDR3 DNA reads as TGCGCCAGCAGCCAGGAGGGCGGTGCTAGCACAGATACGCAGTATTTT.

A note on this clonotype: A much larger clone differs by one base, so this may be a read error. The CDR3 end shows no conserved phenylalanine or tryptophan, and so a read error is likely. The chain recombines TRBV7-9 with TRBJ2-6; D possibly corresponds to TRBD1 (6 bases). V was clipped by 5 bases and J by 0 bases, with 17 bases between them. Per germline, CDR1 SEHNR and CDR2 FQNEAQ (reference sequence). The CDR3 is made up of 18 amino acids. Here the CDR3 DNA reads TGTGCCAGCAGCCAGAGACAGGTCCTCTACTCTGGGGCCAACGTCCTGACTCTC. Amino acid sequence: CASSQRQVLYSGANVLTL.

This clonotype has only a few counts. This chain joins TRBV7-9 and TRBJ2-7; either TRBD1 or TRBD2 may fit D (6 bases each). CDR1 and CDR2 from the germline V gene are SEHNR and FQNEAQ (reference sequence). The CDR3 runs 16 residues. With 5 bases removed from V and 0 bases from J, the gap between germline ends came to 17 bases. CDR3 DNA sequence: TGTGCCAGCAGCATGGCGGGACACGAAGGCTCCTACGAGCAGTACTTC. Protein: CASSMAGHEGSYEQYF.

This clonotype has a handful of counts. The chain is built from TRBV20-1 and TRBJ1-5; possibly TRBD1 for D (5 bases). This CDR3 spans 12 amino acids. V shed 5 bases and J shed 4 bases, with 9 bases lying between them. Germline CDR1 reads DFQATT; CDR2 reads SNEGSKA (reference sequence). DNA of the CDR3: TGCAGTGCTGGATCAGGGAATCAGCCCCAGCATTTT. Its protein product is CSAGSGNQPQHF.

The chain recombines TRBV5-1 with TRBJ2-7, with 7 bases fitting TRBD1. The junction had 10 bases not matched to a gene; V was cut back by 4 bases and J by 0 bases. This CDR3 is built from 16 residues. Germline V gives CDR1 SGHRS, CDR2 YFSETQ. This CDR3 reads CASSGTGASSSYEQYF. CDR3 nucleotide sequence: TGCGCCAGCAGCGGTACAGGGGCCTCCAGCTCCTACGAGCAGTACTTC.

V and J are TRBV7-9 and TRBJ2-7; the match to TRBD2 covers 9 bases. J gave up 2 bases and V 4 bases, and 6 bases lay outside the gene matches. The germline V gene has CDR1 SEHNR and CDR2 FQNEAQ (reference sequence). CDR3 length: 15 residues. In nucleotides, the CDR3 is TGTGCCAGCAGCTCACATAGCGGGAGAACCTACGAGCAGTACTTC. It specifies CASSSHSGRTYEQYF.

The chain uses TRBV9 and TRBJ2-2, with TRBD2 matching 7 bases. J lost 5 bases, V lost 3 bases, and 10 bases had no gene match. Germline V lookup: CDR1 SGDLS, CDR2 YYNGEE. There are 16 residues in the CDR3. CDR3 bases: TGTGCCAGCAGCGGCCCTAGCGGAGGTCTTACCGGGGAGCTGTTTTTT. Its protein product is CASSGPSGGLTGELFF.

This clonotype appeared a single time. The chain couples TRBV6-2 or TRBV6-3 to TRBJ2-1, with D unresolved. The CDR3 is 12 amino acids. Germline CDR1 reads MNHEY; CDR2 reads SVGEGT. The V end was cut by 2 bases, the J end by 10 bases, with 9 bases between. CDR3 residues: CASSYEVSEQFF. The DNA for the CDR3 is TGTGCCAGCAGTTACGAAGTCTCCGAGCAGTTCTTC.

This clonotype has more than one count but fewer than ten. The rearrangement uses TRBV15 and TRBJ1-4; 7 bases are a match to TRBD1. Trimming removed 2 bases from V and 7 bases from J; junction bases left unmatched: 10. This CDR3 region has 16 residues. Looked up from germline, CDR1 is LNHNV and CDR2 is YYDKDF (reference sequence). CDR3 nucleotide sequence: TGTGCCACCAGCAGACGCCCCCGACAGGGAAGTGAAAAACTGTTTTTT. Its protein product is CATSRRPRQGSEKLFF.

V and J are TRBV20-1 and TRBJ1-1; a weak D match, TRBD1 (6 bases). The CDR3 totals 12 residues. In germline, CDR1 is DFQATT, CDR2 SNEGSKA (reference sequence). CDR3 protein: CRGGGMNTEAFF. The DNA for the CDR3 is TGCAGGGGAGGGGGAATGAACACTGAAGCTTTCTTT.

This clonotype was seen only a few times. The chain uses TRBV24-1 and TRBJ2-2, with unresolved D. The CDR3 contains 14 residues. V lost 5 bases, J lost 7 bases, and 13 bases lay in between. Germline CDR1 and CDR2: KGHDR and SFDVKD. CDR3 sequence reads: CATSGPGKVGELFF. CDR3 coding DNA: TGTGCCACCAGTGGTCCTGGAAAAGTCGGGGAGCTGTTTTTT.

The V call is TRBV5-1, the J call TRBJ1-4; no definite D call. The CDR3 totals 14 residues. In germline, CDR1 is SGHRS, CDR2 YFSETQ. V lost 0 bases, J lost 0 bases, and 3 bases lay in between. In nucleotides, the CDR3 is TGCGCCAGCAGCTTGGATCCAACTAATGAAAAACTGTTTTTT. It is translated as CASSLDPTNEKLFF. Combining the CDR3 with reference TRBV5-1 and TRBJ1-4 gives the whole variable domain KAGVTQTPRYLIKTRGQQVTLSCSPISGHRSVSWYQQTPGQGLQFLFEYFSETQRNKGNFPGRFSGRQFSNSRSEMNVSTLELGDSALYLCASSLDPTNEKLFFGSGTQLSVL.

There are a few counts of this clonotype. The CDR3 nucleotides read TGTGCCAGCAGCTCTAGGACAGGGGATGAAAAACTGTTTTTT. Translation: CASSSRTGDEKLFF. The chain employs TRBV7-2 and TRBJ1-4, with 9 bases fitting TRBD1. Germline-derived CDR1 and CDR2 are SGHTA and FQGNSA. V was clipped by 4 bases and J by 6 bases; unmatched bases: 3. CDR3 length: 14 residues.

This clonotype was picked up a small number of times. The V and J genes are TRBV7-2 and TRBJ1-5, with D possibly matching TRBD1 (5 bases). There are 15 residues in the CDR3. Germline V CDR1 and CDR2: SGHTA, FQGNSA. Between the trimmed V and J ends, which lost 1 base and 4 bases, there was a span of 11 bases. The CDR3 loop reads CASSLEDGANQPQHF. CDR3 coding DNA: TGTGCCAGCAGCTTAGAGGATGGGGCAAATCAGCCCCAGCATTTT.

V and J are TRBV20-1 and TRBJ2-3; D unresolved. Trimming stripped 3 bases from V and 4 bases from J, with 14 bases between. The CDR3 is made up of 14 amino acids. Germline-derived CDR1 and CDR2 are DFQATT and SNEGSKA (reference sequence). The CDR3 is CSASWSVGSDTQYF. The CDR3 coding sequence is TGCAGTGCTAGTTGGAGCGTGGGGTCAGATACGCAGTATTTT.